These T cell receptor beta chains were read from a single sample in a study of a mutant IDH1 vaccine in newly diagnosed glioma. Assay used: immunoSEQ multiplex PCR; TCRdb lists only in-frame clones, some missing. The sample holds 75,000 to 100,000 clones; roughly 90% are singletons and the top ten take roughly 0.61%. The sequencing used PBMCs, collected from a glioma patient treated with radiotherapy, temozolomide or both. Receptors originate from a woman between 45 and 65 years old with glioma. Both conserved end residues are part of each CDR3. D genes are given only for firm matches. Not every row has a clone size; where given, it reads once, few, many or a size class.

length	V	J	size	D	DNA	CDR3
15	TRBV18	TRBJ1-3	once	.	TGTGCCAGCTCACCACCACACTTCTCTGGAAACACCATATATTTT	CASSPPHFSGNTIYF
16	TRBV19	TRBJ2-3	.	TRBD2	TGTGCCAGTAGTATTTGGCTAGCGGGAGGAATAGATACGCAGTATTTT	CASSIWLAGGIDTQYF
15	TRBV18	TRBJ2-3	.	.	TGTGCCAGCTCACGGGTGAGAGCGGAGGCAGATACGCAGTATTTT	CASSRVRAEADTQYF
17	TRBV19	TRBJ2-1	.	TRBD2	TGTGCCAGTAGTGCGCAGACCCGGACTAGCGGGGACAATGAGCAGTTCTTC	CASSAQTRTSGDNEQFF
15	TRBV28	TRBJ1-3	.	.	TGTGCCAGCAGTCAGCCGGGGGACGGTGGAAACACCATATATTTT	CASSQPGDGGNTIYF
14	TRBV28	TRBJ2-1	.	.	TGTGCCAGCAGTTTAGTAGGAGAAGTTGGTGAGCAGTTCTTC	CASSLVGEVGEQFF
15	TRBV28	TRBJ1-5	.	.	TGTGCCAGCAGTCCCGTCCACAGGCTAAATCAGCCCCAGCATTTT	CASSPVHRLNQPQHF
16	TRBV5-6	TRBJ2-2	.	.	TGTGCCAGCAGCTTCTATTCTCCCGGGAGCACCGGGGAGCTGTTTTTT	CASSFYSPGSTGELFF
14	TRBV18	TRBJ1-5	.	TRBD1	TGTGCCAGCTCAGCAGGGGGCGCACGGCAGCCCCAGCATTTT	CASSAGGARQPQHF
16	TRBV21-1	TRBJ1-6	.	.	TGTGCCAGCAGCGAAGACAGGGCGGGCTTGGATTCACCCCTCCACTTT	CASSEDRAGLDSPLHF
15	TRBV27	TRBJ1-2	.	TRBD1	TGTGCCAGCAGCCTGGGACAGGGGGCTCGATATGGCTACACCTTC	CASSLGQGARYGYTF
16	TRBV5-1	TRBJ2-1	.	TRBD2	TGCGCCAGCAGCTTGGGAGCGGGACTAGCGACCAATGAGCAGTTCTTC	CASSLGAGLATNEQFF
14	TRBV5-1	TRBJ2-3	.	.	TGCGCCAGCAGCTTGACAGGAACCACAGATACGCAGTATTTT	CASSLTGTTDTQYF
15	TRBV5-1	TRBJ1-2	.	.	TGCGCCAGCAGCTTGGATGGTTACAGAATCCGTGGCTACACCTTC	CASSLDGYRIRGYTF
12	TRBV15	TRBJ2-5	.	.	TGTGCCACCAGCAGAGGGGGGGCCACCCAGGACTTC	CATSRGGATQDF
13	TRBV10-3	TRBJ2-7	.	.	TGTGCCATCAGACCTAAGGGGTCCGACGAGCAGTACTTC	CAIRPKGSDEQYF
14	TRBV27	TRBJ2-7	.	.	TGTGCCAGCAGTTTATTATATAGGATGGACGAGCAGTACTTC	CASSLLYRMDEQYF
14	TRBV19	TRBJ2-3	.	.	TGTGCCAGTAGTAGCAGAAGTTACACAGATACGCAGTATTTT	CASSSRSYTDTQYF
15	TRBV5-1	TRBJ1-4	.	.	TGCGCCAGCAGCTTGGCCGTGGCAACTAATGAAAAACTGTTTTTT	CASSLAVATNEKLFF
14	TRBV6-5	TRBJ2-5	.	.	TGTGCCAGCAGTTCGTCGGGAGTAGGGGAGACCCAGTACTTC	CASSSSGVGETQYF
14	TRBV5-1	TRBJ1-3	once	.	TGCGCCAGCAGCTTGGAGGGGAATGGAAACACCATATATTTT	CASSLEGNGNTIYF
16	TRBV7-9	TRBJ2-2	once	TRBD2	TGTGCCAGCAGCTCACGACTAGCGGGAGGTGGCGGGGAGCTGTTTTTT	CASSSRLAGGGGELFF
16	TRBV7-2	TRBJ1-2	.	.	TGTGCCAGCAGCTTAGCCGACACTCACTGGGGGTATGGCTACACCTTC	CASSLADTHWGYGYTF
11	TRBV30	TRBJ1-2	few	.	TGTGCCTGGACCCCCGGTTATGGCTACACCTTC	CAWTPGYGYTF
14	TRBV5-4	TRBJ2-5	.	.	TGTGCCAGCAGCTTGGCCGAAGGAGGAGAGACCCAGTACTTC	CASSLAEGGETQYF
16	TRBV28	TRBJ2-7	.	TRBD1	TGTGCCAGCAGGGACAGGGCTACTAGGAGCTCCTACGAGCAGTACTTC	CASRDRATRSSYEQYF
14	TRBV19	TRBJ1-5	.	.	TGTGCCAGTAGTCTGAGGGGTGCTGGTCAGCCCCAGCATTTT	CASSLRGAGQPQHF
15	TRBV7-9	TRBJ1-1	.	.	TGTGCCAGCAGCTTGTCGGGAACCATGAACACTGAAGCTTTCTTT	CASSLSGTMNTEAFF
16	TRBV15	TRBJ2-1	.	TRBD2	TGTGCCACCAGCAGCGGCCTAGCGGGTCGATACAATGAGCAGTTCTTC	CATSSGLAGRYNEQFF
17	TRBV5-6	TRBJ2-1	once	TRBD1	TGTGCCAGCAGCTTGGAAACCGGGACAGGGGTCTACAATGAGCAGTTCTTC	CASSLETGTGVYNEQFF
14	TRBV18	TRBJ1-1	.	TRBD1	TGTGCCAGCTCACCCGAGACAGGGGGGACTGAAGCTTTCTTT	CASSPETGGTEAFF
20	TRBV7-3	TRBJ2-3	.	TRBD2	TGTGCCAGCAGCTTACGACTAGCGGGAGTCCAACACCATCACACAGATACGCAGTATTTT	CASSLRLAGVQHHHTDTQYF
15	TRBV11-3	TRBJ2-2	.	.	TGTGCCAGCAGCTCCCAGCACAGGAACACCGGGGAGCTGTTTTTT	CASSSQHRNTGELFF
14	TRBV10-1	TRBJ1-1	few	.	TGCGCCAGCAGTCCAGGACAGTCCGGCCCCGAAGCTTTCTTT	CASSPGQSGPEAFF
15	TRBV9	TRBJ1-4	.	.	TGTGCCAGCAGCGCGTCTCAAAGAACTAATGAAAAACTGTTTTTT	CASSASQRTNEKLFF
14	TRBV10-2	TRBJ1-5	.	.	TGCGCCAGCAGTGAGGGGGCCCTGGGACAGCCCCAGCATTTT	CASSEGALGQPQHF
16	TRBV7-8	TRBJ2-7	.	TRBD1	TGTGCCAGCAGCCGCCATAAGGACAGGGACACCTACGAGCAGTACTTC	CASSRHKDRDTYEQYF
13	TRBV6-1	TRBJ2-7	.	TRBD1	TGTGCCAGCAGTGGACAGGGGGCCGGCGAGCAGTACTTC	CASSGQGAGEQYF
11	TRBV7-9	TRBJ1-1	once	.	TGTGCCAGCAGCTTAGGCCGTGAAGCTTTCTTT	CASSLGREAFF
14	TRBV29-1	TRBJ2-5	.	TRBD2	TGCAGCGTTGATGGGCTAGCGGGGGGGGAGACCCAGTACTTC	CSVDGLAGGETQYF
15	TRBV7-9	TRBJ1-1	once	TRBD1	TGTGCCAGCAGCCTGGACAGGTGGGTTAGGACTGAAGCTTTCTTT	CASSLDRWVRTEAFF
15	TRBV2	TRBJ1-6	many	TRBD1	TGTGCCAGCAGTCGGACAGGAACACAAAATTCACCCCTCCACTTT	CASSRTGTQNSPLHF
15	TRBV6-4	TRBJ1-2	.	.	TGTGCCAGCAGTGACTCGGGCGGGGGCTACTATGGCTACACCTTC	CASSDSGGGYYGYTF
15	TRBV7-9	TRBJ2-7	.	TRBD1	TGTGCCAGCAGCAACCCTGAGACAGGGACCTACGAGCAGTACTTC	CASSNPETGTYEQYF
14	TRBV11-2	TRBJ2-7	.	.	TGTGCCAGCAGCTTAACCCGGGCCGGGAACGAGCAGTACTTC	CASSLTRAGNEQYF
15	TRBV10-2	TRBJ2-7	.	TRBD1	TGCGCCAGCAGTGATGGAACAGGGGGCTCCTACGAGCAGTACTTC	CASSDGTGGSYEQYF
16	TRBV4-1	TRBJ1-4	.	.	TGCGCCAGCAGCCAGCCGACCGGGACGTATCGTGAAAAACTGTTTTTT	CASSQPTGTYREKLFF
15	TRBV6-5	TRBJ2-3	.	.	TGTGCCAGCAGCCGCAGGGGCCCGGAGGGGGATACGCAGTATTTT	CASSRRGPEGDTQYF
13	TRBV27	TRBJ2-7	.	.	TGTGCCAGCCGTCAGACTAGTCGCCGCGAGCAGTACTTC	CASRQTSRREQYF
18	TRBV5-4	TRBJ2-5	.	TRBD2	TGTGCCAGCAGCTTGGACAGGGGAAGGGCTAGCGGGAGGGGGACCCAGTACTTC	CASSLDRGRASGRGTQYF
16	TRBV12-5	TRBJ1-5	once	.	TGTGCTAGTGGTTTTCTACCCCAGGGGCCCAATCAGCCCCAGCATTTT	CASGFLPQGPNQPQHF
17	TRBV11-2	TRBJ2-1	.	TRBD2	TGTGCCAGCAGCCCCAGATGGGGGACTAGCGGTTACAATGAGCAGTTCTTC	CASSPRWGTSGYNEQFF
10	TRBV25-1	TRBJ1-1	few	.	TGTGCCAGCAGTGGGGCTGAAGCTTTCTTT	CASSGAEAFF
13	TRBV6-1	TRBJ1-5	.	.	TGTGCCAGCAGTGTTAGTTCGGGTCAGCCCCAGCATTTT	CASSVSSGQPQHF
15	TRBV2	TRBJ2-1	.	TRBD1	TGTGCCAGCAAACTGGGGACAGGTATTTCCAATGAGCAGTTCTTC	CASKLGTGISNEQFF
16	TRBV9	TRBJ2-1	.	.	TGTGCCAGCAGCGTAGCCGGGTTAACTACCCACAATGAGCAGTTCTTC	CASSVAGLTTHNEQFF
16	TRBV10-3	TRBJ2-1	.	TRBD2	TGTGCCATCAGCGTGGATCTAGCGGGTGCCTACAATGAGCAGTTCTTC	CAISVDLAGAYNEQFF
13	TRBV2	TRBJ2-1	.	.	TGTGCCAGCAGTGTAGGGCAGAAAGAGGACCAGTTCTTC	CASSVGQKEDQFF
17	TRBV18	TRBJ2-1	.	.	TGTGCCAGCTCACCACCGACGTATTTTAGCTCCTACAATGAGCAGTTCTTC	CASSPPTYFSSYNEQFF
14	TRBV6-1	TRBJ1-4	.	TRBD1	TGTGCCAGCAGTCCAGGGGGCGCTTGGGAAAAACTGTTTTTT	CASSPGGAWEKLFF